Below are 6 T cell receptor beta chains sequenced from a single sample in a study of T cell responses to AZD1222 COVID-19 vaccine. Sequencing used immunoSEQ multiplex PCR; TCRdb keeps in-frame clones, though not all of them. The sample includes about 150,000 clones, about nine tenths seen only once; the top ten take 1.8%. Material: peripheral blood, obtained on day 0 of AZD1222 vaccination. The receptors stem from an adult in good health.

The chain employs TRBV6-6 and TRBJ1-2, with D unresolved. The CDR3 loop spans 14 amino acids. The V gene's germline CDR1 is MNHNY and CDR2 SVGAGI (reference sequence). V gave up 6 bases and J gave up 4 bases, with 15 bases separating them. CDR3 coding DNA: TGTGCCAGCAGAAGAGGCGGGGATCCCTATGGCTACACCTTC. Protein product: CASRRGGDPYGYTF.

In DNA form, the CDR3 reads TGTGCCAGTAGTACCGGACTAGCGGATGGGTACCAAGAGACCCAGTACTTC. Protein product: CASSTGLADGYQETQYF. The V gene is TRBV19, the J gene TRBJ2-5, with 10 bases matching TRBD2. Trimming removed 4 bases from V and 0 bases from J; junction bases left unmatched: 8. Germline V gives CDR1 LNHDA, CDR2 SQIVND (reference sequence). This CDR3 region has 17 residues.

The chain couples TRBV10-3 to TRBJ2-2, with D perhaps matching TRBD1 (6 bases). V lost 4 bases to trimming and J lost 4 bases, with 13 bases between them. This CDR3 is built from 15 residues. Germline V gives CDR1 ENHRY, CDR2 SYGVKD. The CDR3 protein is CAISAEGDPTGELFF. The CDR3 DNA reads TGTGCCATCAGTGCTGAGGGGGACCCCACCGGGGAGCTGTTTTTT.

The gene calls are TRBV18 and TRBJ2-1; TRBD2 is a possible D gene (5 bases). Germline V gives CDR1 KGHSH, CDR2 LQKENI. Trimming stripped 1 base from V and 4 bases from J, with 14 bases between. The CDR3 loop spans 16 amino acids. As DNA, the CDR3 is TGTGCCAGCTCACCACAGGTGGGAGAGAGGTACAATGAGCAGTTCTTC. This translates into CASSPQVGERYNEQFF.

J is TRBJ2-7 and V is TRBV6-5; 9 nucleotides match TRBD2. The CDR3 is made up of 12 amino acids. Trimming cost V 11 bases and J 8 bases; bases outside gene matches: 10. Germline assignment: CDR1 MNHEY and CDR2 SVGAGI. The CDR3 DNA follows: TGTGCCGTTGGGCTAGCGGGAAGAAAGCAGTACTTC. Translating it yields CAVGLAGRKQYF.

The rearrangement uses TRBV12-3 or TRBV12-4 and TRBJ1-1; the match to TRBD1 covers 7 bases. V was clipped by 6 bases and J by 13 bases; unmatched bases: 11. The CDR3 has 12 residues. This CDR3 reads CASSYTRDRLFF. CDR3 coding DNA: TGTGCCAGCAGCTACACCCGGGACAGACTTTTCTTT.